This passage covers 21 T cell receptor beta chains from one sample sequenced in a study of T-cell reconstitution after alpha-beta-depleted transplantation in children. For TCRbeta, the library was prepared with unique molecular identifiers. TCRdb processed the PCR reads anew with MiXCR; each CDR3 protein has one entry. Seen here are about a million distinct CDR3 sequences, roughly 29% observed once, and the top ten hold approximately 30%. Sample: PBMCs, mostly from graft donor cells, taken 360 days after TCRalphabeta/CD19-depleted stem cell transplant. Source of these receptors: a boy under two years old who had a stem cell transplant for SCID, so the T cells may come from the graft donor.

The chain uses TRBV29-1 and TRBJ2-5, with no clear D. V was shortened by 6 bases and J by 4 bases, with 15 bases between the two germline ends. The germline CDR1 and CDR2 sequences are SQVTM and ANQGSEA. The CDR3 covers 13 residues. CDR3 sequence reads: CSVPRTSTETQYF. Here the CDR3 DNA reads TGCAGCGTCCCGAGAACCTCCACAGAGACCCAGTACTTC. The full variable domain, its missing parts supplied by reference TRBV29-1 and TRBJ2-5, is SAVISQKPSRDICQRGTSLTIQCQVDSQVTMMFWYRQQPGQSLTLIATANQGSEATYESGFVIDKFPISRPNLTFSTLTVSNMSPEDSSIYLCSVPRTSTETQYFGPGTRLLVL.

This clonotype appeared a single time. The rearrangement uses TRBV7-2 and TRBJ2-1; D gene unclear. Germline V CDR1 and CDR2: SGHTA, FQGNSA. This CDR3 is built from 16 residues. Deletions cut 2 bases from V and 3 bases from J, with 14 bases between. CDR3 amino acids: CASSLSIGLSYNEQFF. The CDR3 coding sequence is TGTGCCAGCAGCTTAAGTATAGGGCTGAGCTACAATGAGCAGTTCTTC.

V is TRBV15 and J is TRBJ2-1; 15 bases map to TRBD2. Germline CDR1 reads LNHNV; CDR2 reads YYDKDF (reference sequence). V shed 5 bases, J shed 0 bases, and the junction held 11 bases outside the gene matches. CDR3 size: 20 residues. CDR3 sequence: CATSGKRGLAGGFSYNEQFF. CDR3 DNA sequence: TGTGCCACCAGCGGAAAGCGGGGACTAGCGGGGGGATTCTCCTACAATGAGCAGTTCTTC. Combining the CDR3 with reference TRBV15 and TRBJ2-1 gives the whole variable domain DAMVIQNPRYQVTQFGKPVTLSCSQTLNHNVMYWYQQKSSQAPKLLFHYYDKDFNNEADTPDNFQSRRPNTSFCFLDIRSPGLGDTAMYLCATSGKRGLAGGFSYNEQFFGPGTRLTVL.

The CDR3 bases are TGTGCCAGCAGCTCCAGACCTAGCGATGGATGGGAGACCCAGTACTTC. Protein: CASSSRPSDGWETQYF. The chain links TRBV7-8 to TRBJ2-5, with D possibly being TRBD2 (6 bases). Germline CDR1 SGHVS, CDR2 FQNEAQ. There are 16 residues in the CDR3. V shed 4 bases and J shed 5 bases, with 20 bases lying between them.

This clonotype was counted many times. The V and J genes are TRBV5-6 and TRBJ1-6, with unresolved D. The CDR3 runs to 17 residues. Trimming stripped 4 bases from V and 0 bases from J, with 14 bases between. Germline V CDR1 and CDR2: SGHDT, YYEEEE. CDR3 in amino acids: CASSLRSTGSYNSPLHF. CDR3 coding DNA: TGTGCCAGCAGCCTTAGAAGTACCGGCTCCTATAATTCACCCCTCCACTTT.

There are a few counts of this clonotype. V usage is TRBV2 and J usage is TRBJ1-1, with 9 positions matching TRBD1. The CDR3 is made up of 14 amino acids. V lost 6 bases, J lost 1 base, and 3 bases stayed unmatched. Looked up from germline, CDR1 is SNHLY and CDR2 is FYNNEI. CDR3 nucleotides: TGTGCCAGCAGGGGGACAGGGAAGAACACTGAAGCTTTCTTT. Protein: CASRGTGKNTEAFF.

The chain employs TRBV3-1 and TRBJ2-7; TRBD2 is a possible D gene (5 bases). Germline CDR1 is LGHDT and CDR2 is YNNKEL (reference sequence). The CDR3 loop spans 11 amino acids. V gave up 11 bases and J gave up 3 bases, with 11 bases separating them. This CDR3 reads CASGYGYEQYF. The CDR3 region has the DNA TGTGCCTCGGGGTATGGCTACGAGCAGTACTTC.

The chain is built from TRBV20-1 and TRBJ1-1; D may be TRBD1 (6 bases). Germline V gene sequence: CDR1 DFQATT, CDR2 SNEGSKA (reference sequence). The CDR3 length is 14 residues. V was clipped by 7 bases and J by 0 bases, with 15 bases between them. DNA of the CDR3: TGCAGTGTCCGGGACAACTTTATGAACACTGAAGCTTTCTTT. Its protein product is CSVRDNFMNTEAFF.

This clonotype was seen a handful of times. The chain has TRBV28 and TRBJ2-3, with D perhaps TRBD1 (6 bases). Germline CDR1 reads MDHEN; CDR2 reads SYDVKM. The CDR3 sequence is 14 residues long. The V gene lost 4 bases and the J gene lost 8 bases, with 16 bases spanning the gap. In DNA, the CDR3 is TGTGCCAGCAGTTCCCATCTCAGGGGTGGTACGCAGTATTTT. Protein product: CASSSHLRGGTQYF.

This clonotype appeared a few times. The V and J genes are TRBV11-2 and TRBJ1-4; D gene ambiguous. This CDR3 spans 16 amino acids. V was clipped by 4 bases and J by 7 bases, with 19 bases between them. Germline CDR1 SGHAT, CDR2 FQNNGV. The CDR3 region has the DNA TGTGCCAGCAGCTACCCGCCCGGGCCCTTGGGTGAAAAACTGTTTTTT. Translated: CASSYPPGPLGEKLFF.

This clonotype was detected only a few times. CDR3 sequence reads: CASSGTSGETQYF. CDR3 sequence (DNA): TGTGCCAGCAGCGGGACTAGCGGGGAAACGCAGTATTTT. The chain links TRBV7-9 to TRBJ2-3; 13 bases are a match to TRBD2. The germline V gene encodes CDR1 SEHNR and CDR2 FQNEAQ (reference sequence). The CDR3 is made up of 13 amino acids. V was clipped by 5 bases and J by 9 bases; unmatched bases: 2.

The CDR3 DNA sequence: TGTGCCAGCAGCTTAAGGGTGGCAGGGGCGAACACTGAAGCTTTCTTT. As protein: CASSLRVAGANTEAFF. V gene TRBV7-2 combines with J gene TRBJ1-1; tentative D call: TRBD1 (6 bases). Germline CDR1 SGHTA, CDR2 FQGNSA. CDR3 length: 16 residues. Trimming removed 2 bases at V and 1 base at J, with 14 bases between.

This clonotype has more than one count but fewer than ten. V usage is TRBV7-3 and J usage is TRBJ2-2; 9 bases match TRBD2. There are 16 residues in the CDR3. The germline CDR1 and CDR2 sequences are SGHTA and FQGTGA. The trim removed 4 bases at V and 4 bases at J, leaving 7 bases unmatched. CDR3 sequence: CASSSRGGAVTGELFF. DNA for the CDR3: TGTGCCAGCAGCTCGCGCGGGGGGGCCGTCACCGGGGAGCTGTTTTTT.

This sequence joins TRBV12-3 or TRBV12-4 and TRBJ2-3, with 14 bases aligning to TRBD2. V was clipped by 8 bases and J by 3 bases; unmatched bases: 7. The CDR3 spans 16 residues. The CDR3 bases are TGTGCCAGCGGTAGACTAGCGGGGGGGCTTACAGATACGCAGTATTTT. Protein: CASGRLAGGLTDTQYF.

The V call is TRBV6-6, the J call TRBJ2-7, with unresolved D. Between the trimmed V and J ends, which lost 3 bases and 2 bases, there was a span of 8 bases. The CDR3 contains 13 residues. Germline CDR1 MNHNY, CDR2 SVGAGI (reference sequence). CDR3 nucleotide sequence: TGTGCCAGCAGTTATGACCGTACCTACGAGCAGTACTTC. Protein product: CASSYDRTYEQYF.

The chain combines TRBV6-1 with TRBJ2-7, with 9 bases aligning to TRBD1. Trimming took 6 bases from V and 5 from J; bases not matched to a gene: 8. The germline V gene has CDR1 MNHNS and CDR2 SASEGT. The CDR3 runs 14 residues. CDR3 sequence (DNA): TGTGCCAGCAGCCCGGGACAGGGATACCACGAGCAGTACTTC. Its translation: CASSPGQGYHEQYF.

The chain is built from TRBV7-8 and TRBJ2-3; maybe TRBD2 (5 bases). The germline V gene has CDR1 SGHVS and CDR2 FQNEAQ. The CDR3 spans 15 residues. V lost 5 bases to trimming and J lost 3 bases, with 15 bases between them. In nucleotides, the CDR3 is TGTGCCAGCAGCCCTAGGGAGCGCGCGACAGATACGCAGTATTTT. It yields the protein CASSPRERATDTQYF.

This clonotype has a handful of counts. V is TRBV12-3 or TRBV12-4 and J is TRBJ1-5, with D unclear. V was clipped by 4 bases and J by 9 bases, with 10 bases between them. This CDR3 region has 12 residues. The CDR3: CASSSGPWPQHF. In DNA form, the CDR3 reads TGTGCCAGCAGTTCCGGCCCTTGGCCCCAGCATTTT.

This clonotype has only a few counts. The rearrangement joins TRBV5-1 to TRBJ2-1, with 8 nucleotides matching TRBD1. The CDR3 covers 15 residues. V shed 4 bases, J shed 8 bases, and the junction held 11 bases outside the gene matches. Germline V gives CDR1 SGHRS, CDR2 YFSETQ. In DNA, the CDR3 is TGCGCCAGCAGCCTCCGGTACCAGGGGGCGGATGAGCAGTTCTTC. Amino acids: CASSLRYQGADEQFF.

This chain joins TRBV29-1 and TRBJ2-1, with D hard to call. The CDR3 loop spans 10 amino acids. CDR1 and CDR2 from the germline V gene are SQVTM and ANQGSEA. Trimming removed 4 bases at V and 15 bases at J, with 13 bases between. CDR3 in amino acids: CSVVASRLFF. For the CDR3, the DNA is TGCAGCGTTGTCGCGTCTAGATTGTTCTTC.

The J gene is TRBJ1-3, the V gene TRBV4-3; perhaps TRBD1 as D (6 bases). V was cut by 1 base and J by 0 bases, with 16 bases left in between. CDR1 LGHNA and CDR2 YSLEER come from the germline V gene. The CDR3 has 18 amino acids. The CDR3 DNA reads as TGCGCCAGCAGCCAAGGGGCGGGGGCGCTTAGCTCTGGAAACACCATATATTTT. Its translation: CASSQGAGALSSGNTIYF.